This T cell receptor beta chain was recorded in a study of T cells in tuberculosis. Whole-study results and caveats: The stringent gate may have excluded weak CD1B-GMM tetramer binders.

After thawing and overnight rest, PBMC were stained with GMM-loaded CD1B tetramer, viability dye and anti-CD3 for sorting. The lipid loaded on the CD1B tetramers was C32 glucose monomycolate from Rhodococcus equi. From each donor, 95,000 to 100,000 tetramer-negative cells were sorted. Some clones are missing from TCRdb's copy, which holds only in-frame ones; the method was immunoSEQ multiplex PCR. The sample consists of tens of thousands of clones, just over 90% of them appearing once. Material for sequencing was CD1b-GMM tetramer-negative cells sorted from PBMCs. The TCR sequence derives from an adult woman with latent tuberculosis.

The CDR3 region has the DNA TGTGCCAGCAGCGCCAAAGGAGGTACGAATTCACCCCTCCACTTT. Protein product: CASSAKGGTNSPLHF. The chain joins TRBV9 to TRBJ1-6; D is uncertain. The CDR3 runs 15 residues. V was pared by 3 bases and J by 7 bases, with 14 bases between. Germline V gives CDR1 SGDLS, CDR2 YYNGEE.